This record looks at one T cell receptor (beta chain) sequence and its context. Additional DNA sequences in this sample encode the identical CDR3. These data come from a study of blood T cell repertoires in COVID-19. Overall study context: From T cells, B-cell-depleted T cells, or PBMCs came the material, which was cDNA or gDNA.

As handled by the study authors: From reference gene primer amplification, estimates of nucleated cell counts were derived. The table came from immunoSEQ multiplex PCR; TCRdb's copy has only in-frame clones and leaves some out. D and trimming were read from the DNA, whereas the V and J calls and clone size are those reported in that table. The sample includes 180,000 or so clones, around 81% of them seen just once. Cohort 3 recovered donors had two negative PCRs, clearance, or symptom resolution. The clonotype originates from a man aged 40-49 years who had recovered from COVID-19. Specimen: PBMCs or T cells enriched from blood (not recorded which).

Here the CDR3 DNA reads TGTGCCAGCAGCCCGGACAGGGACACTGAAGCTTTCTTT. It yields the protein CASSPDRDTEAFF. The chain recombines TRBV11-3 with TRBJ1-1; 8 bases are shared with TRBD1. The J segment lost 3 bases and the V segment lost 5 bases, leaving 2 bases of the junction unmatched. CDR3 size: 13 residues. Germline CDR1 reads SGHNT; CDR2 reads YENEEA.